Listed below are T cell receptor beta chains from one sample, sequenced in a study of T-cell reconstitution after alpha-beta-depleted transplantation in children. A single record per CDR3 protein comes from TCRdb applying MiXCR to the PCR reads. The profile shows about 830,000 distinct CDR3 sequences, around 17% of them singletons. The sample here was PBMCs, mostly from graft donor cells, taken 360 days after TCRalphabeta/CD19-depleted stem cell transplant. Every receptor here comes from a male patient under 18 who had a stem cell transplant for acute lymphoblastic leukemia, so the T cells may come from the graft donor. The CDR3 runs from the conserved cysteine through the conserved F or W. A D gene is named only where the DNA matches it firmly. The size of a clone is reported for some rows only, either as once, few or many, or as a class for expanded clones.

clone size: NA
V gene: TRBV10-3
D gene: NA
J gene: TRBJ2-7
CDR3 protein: CAIRNSGRTYEQYF
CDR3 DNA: TGTGCCATCAGAAACTCGGGACGGACCTACGAGCAGTACTTC

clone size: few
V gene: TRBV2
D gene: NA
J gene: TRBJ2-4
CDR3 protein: CASMRAIAKNIQYF
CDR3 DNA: TGTGCCAGCATGAGGGCCATAGCCAAAAACATTCAGTACTTC

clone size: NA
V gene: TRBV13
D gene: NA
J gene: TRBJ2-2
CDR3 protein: CASSSAPRNTGELFF
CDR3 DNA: TGTGCCAGCAGCTCCGCACCTAGAAATACCGGGGAGCTGTTTTTT

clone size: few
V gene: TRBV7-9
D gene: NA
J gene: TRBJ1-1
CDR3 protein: CASSFLMEGTEAFF
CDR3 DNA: TGTGCCAGCAGCTTTTTAATGGAGGGGACTGAAGCTTTCTTT

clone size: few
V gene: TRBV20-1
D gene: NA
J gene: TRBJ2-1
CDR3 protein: CSAPPTGRAAEQFF
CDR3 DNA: TGCAGTGCCCCCCCAACAGGGAGGGCCGCCGAGCAGTTCTTC

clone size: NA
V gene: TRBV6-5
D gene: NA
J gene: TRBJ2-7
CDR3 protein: CASVRGYEQYF
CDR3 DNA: TGTGCCAGCGTCCGGGGCTACGAGCAGTACTTC

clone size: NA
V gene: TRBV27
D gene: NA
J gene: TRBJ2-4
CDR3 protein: CASSTRGRSLAKNIQYF
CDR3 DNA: TGTGCCAGCAGTACCCGAGGGAGGTCTTTAGCCAAAAACATTCAGTACTTC

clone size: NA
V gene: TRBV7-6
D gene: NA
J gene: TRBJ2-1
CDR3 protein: CASSDRWDEQFF
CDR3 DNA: TGTGCCAGCAGCGATAGATGGGACGAGCAGTTCTTC

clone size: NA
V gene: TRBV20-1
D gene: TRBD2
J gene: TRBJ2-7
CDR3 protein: CSASHSGGVYEQYF
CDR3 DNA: TGCAGTGCTTCCCATAGCGGGGGAGTTTACGAGCAGTACTTC

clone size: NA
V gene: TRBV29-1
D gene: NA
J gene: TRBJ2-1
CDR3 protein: CSARVPDNEQFF
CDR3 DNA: TGCAGTGCCAGGGTCCCTGACAATGAGCAGTTCTTC

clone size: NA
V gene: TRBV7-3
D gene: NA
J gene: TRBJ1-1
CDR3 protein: CASSLTFKNTEAFF
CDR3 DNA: TGTGCCAGCAGCTTAACGTTCAAGAACACTGAAGCTTTCTTT

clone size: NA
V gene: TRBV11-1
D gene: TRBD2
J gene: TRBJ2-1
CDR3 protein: CASSLRITREGKDEQFF
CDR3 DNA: TGTGCCAGCAGCTTAAGAATTACCCGGGAGGGCAAGGATGAGCAGTTCTTC

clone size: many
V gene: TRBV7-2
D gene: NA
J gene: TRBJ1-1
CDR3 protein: CASSLARQVRTEAFF
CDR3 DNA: TGTGCCAGCAGCTTAGCGAGGCAGGTTCGCACTGAAGCTTTCTTT

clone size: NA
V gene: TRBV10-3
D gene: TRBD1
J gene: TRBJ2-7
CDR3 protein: CAVRDEDRAYEQYF
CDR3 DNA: TGTGCCGTCCGAGATGAGGACAGGGCCTACGAGCAGTACTTC

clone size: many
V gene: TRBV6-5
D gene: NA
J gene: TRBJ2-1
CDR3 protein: CASSYSGEYAYNEQFF
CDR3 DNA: TGTGCCAGCAGTTACTCGGGGGAGTACGCCTACAATGAGCAGTTCTTC

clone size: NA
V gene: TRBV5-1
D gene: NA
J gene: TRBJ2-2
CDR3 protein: CASSPIWADTGELFF
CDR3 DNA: TGCGCCAGCAGCCCTATTTGGGCGGACACCGGGGAGCTGTTTTTT

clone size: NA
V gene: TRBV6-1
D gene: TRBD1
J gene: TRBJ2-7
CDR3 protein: CASSAQAGGPYEQYF
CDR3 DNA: TGTGCCAGCAGTGCCCAGGCAGGGGGCCCCTACGAGCAGTACTTC

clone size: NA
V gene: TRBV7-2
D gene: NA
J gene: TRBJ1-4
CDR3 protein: CASSLRRAELDEKLFF
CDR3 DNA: TGTGCCAGCAGCTTACGCCGAGCCGAGTTGGATGAAAAACTGTTTTTT

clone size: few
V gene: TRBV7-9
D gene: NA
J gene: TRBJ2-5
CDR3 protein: CASSLRGFGGTETQYF
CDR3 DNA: TGTGCCAGCAGCTTAAGGGGGTTCGGGGGAACAGAGACCCAGTACTTC

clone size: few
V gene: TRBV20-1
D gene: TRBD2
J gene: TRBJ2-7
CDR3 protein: CSAQTSGSSYEQYF
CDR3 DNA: TGCAGTGCTCAGACTAGCGGGAGCTCCTACGAGCAGTACTTC

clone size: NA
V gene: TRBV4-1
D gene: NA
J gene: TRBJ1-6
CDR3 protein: CASSQEYPRDNSPLHF
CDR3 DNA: TGCGCCAGCAGCCAAGAGTATCCTCGAGATAATTCACCCCTCCACTTT

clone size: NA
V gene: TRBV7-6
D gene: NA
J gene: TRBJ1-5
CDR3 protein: CASSLFTEQPQHF
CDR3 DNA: TGTGCCAGCAGCTTATTTACGGAACAGCCCCAGCATTTT

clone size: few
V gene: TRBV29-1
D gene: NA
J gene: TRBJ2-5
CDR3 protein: CSALQGTQETQYF
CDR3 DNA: TGCAGCGCCCTACAGGGAACGCAAGAGACCCAGTACTTC

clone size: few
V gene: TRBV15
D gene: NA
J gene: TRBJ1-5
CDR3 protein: CATSRATANNQPQHF
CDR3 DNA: TGTGCCACCAGCAGGGCAACAGCCAACAATCAGCCCCAGCATTTT

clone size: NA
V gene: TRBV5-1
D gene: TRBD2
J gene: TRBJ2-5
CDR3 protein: CASSLRREPEETQYF
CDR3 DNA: TGCGCCAGCAGCTTGAGGCGGGAGCCGGAAGAGACCCAGTACTTC

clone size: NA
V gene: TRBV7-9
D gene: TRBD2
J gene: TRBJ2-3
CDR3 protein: CASHQGGGTQYF
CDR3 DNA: TGTGCCAGCCATCAGGGCGGGGGTACGCAGTATTTT

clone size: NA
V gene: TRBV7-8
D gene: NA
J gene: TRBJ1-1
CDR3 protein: CASSLVAGWNTEAFF
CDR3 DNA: TGTGCCAGCAGCTTAGTGGCAGGGTGGAACACTGAAGCTTTCTTT

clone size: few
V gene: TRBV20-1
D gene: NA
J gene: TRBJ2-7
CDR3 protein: CSARFADSSKEQYF
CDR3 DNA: TGCAGTGCTAGATTCGCGGACAGCTCTAAGGAGCAGTACTTC

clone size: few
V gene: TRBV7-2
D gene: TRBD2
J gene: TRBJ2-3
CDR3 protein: CASRSPGLATDTQYF
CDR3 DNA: TGTGCCAGCAGGTCTCCGGGACTAGCCACAGATACGCAGTATTTT

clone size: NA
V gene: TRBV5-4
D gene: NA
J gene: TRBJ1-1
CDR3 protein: CASSFLTNTEAFF
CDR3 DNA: TGTGCCAGCAGCTTTCTGACGAACACTGAAGCTTTCTTT

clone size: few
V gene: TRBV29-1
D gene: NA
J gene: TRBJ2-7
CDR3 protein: CSVVADRFNEQYF
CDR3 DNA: TGCAGCGTTGTAGCGGACAGGTTCAACGAGCAGTACTTC

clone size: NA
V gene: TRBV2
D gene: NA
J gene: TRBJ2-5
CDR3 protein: CASNLEGGQETQYF
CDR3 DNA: TGTGCCAGCAACCTGGAGGGCGGCCAAGAGACCCAGTACTTC

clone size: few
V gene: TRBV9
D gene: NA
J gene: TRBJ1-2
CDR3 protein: CASSVGGGTYGYTF
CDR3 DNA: TGTGCCAGCAGCGTAGGAGGTGGTACCTATGGCTACACCTTC

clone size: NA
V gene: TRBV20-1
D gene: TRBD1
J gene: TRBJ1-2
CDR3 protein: CSAINRGPPYGYTF
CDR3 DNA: TGCAGTGCTATAAACAGGGGCCCCCCCTATGGCTACACCTTC

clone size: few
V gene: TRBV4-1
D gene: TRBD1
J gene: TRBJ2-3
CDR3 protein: CASSQRSGGNADTQYF
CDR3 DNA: TGCGCCAGCAGCCAAAGGTCAGGGGGCAACGCAGATACGCAGTATTTT

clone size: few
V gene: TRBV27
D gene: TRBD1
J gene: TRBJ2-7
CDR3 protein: CASSVPRTGHYEQYF
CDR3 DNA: TGTGCCAGCAGCGTTCCGCGGACAGGGCACTACGAGCAGTACTTC

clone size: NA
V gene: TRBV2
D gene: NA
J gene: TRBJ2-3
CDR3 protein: CASRRPALGDTQYF
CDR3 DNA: TGTGCCAGCAGGAGGCCTGCTCTGGGGGATACGCAGTATTTT

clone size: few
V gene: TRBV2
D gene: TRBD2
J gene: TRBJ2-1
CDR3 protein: CASSAVLLAGSYNEQFF
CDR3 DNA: TGTGCCAGCAGTGCCGTTCTGCTAGCGGGAAGCTACAATGAGCAGTTCTTC

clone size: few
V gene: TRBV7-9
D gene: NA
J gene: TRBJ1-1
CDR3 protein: CASSTGDTEAFF
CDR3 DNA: TGTGCCAGCAGCACCGGGGACACTGAAGCTTTCTTT

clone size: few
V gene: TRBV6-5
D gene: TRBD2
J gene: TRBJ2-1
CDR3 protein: CASSYTYGTSGNEQFF
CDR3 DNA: TGTGCCAGCAGTTATACCTACGGGACTAGCGGAAATGAGCAGTTCTTC

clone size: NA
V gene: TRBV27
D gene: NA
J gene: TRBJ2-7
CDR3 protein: CASSLGGLGVWEQYF
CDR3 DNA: TGTGCCAGCAGCCTGGGCGGACTGGGGGTTTGGGAGCAGTACTTC

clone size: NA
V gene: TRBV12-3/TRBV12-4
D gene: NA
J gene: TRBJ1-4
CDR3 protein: CASSFQREKLFF
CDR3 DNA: TGTGCCAGCAGTTTTCAGCGGGAAAAACTGTTTTTT

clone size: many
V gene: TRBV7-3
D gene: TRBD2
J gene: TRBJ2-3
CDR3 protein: CASSLNMGAGGPSTDTQYF
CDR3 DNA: TGTGCCAGCAGCTTAAATATGGGAGCGGGGGGCCCTAGCACAGATACGCAGTATTTT